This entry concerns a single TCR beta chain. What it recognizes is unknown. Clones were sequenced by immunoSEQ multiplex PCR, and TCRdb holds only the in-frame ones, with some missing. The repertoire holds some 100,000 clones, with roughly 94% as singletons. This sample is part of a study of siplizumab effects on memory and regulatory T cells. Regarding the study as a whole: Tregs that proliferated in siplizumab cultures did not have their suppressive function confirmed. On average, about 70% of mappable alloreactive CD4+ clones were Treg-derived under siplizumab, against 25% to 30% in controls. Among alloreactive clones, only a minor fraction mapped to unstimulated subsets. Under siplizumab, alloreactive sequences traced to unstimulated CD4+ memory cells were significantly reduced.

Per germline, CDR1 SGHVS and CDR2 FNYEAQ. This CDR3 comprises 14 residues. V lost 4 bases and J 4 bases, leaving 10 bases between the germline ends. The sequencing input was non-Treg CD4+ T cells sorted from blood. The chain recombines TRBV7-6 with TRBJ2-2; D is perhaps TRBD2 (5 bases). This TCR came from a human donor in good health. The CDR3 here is CASSSSTSTGELFF. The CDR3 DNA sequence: TGTGCCAGCAGCTCATCTACTAGCACCGGGGAGCTGTTTTTT.